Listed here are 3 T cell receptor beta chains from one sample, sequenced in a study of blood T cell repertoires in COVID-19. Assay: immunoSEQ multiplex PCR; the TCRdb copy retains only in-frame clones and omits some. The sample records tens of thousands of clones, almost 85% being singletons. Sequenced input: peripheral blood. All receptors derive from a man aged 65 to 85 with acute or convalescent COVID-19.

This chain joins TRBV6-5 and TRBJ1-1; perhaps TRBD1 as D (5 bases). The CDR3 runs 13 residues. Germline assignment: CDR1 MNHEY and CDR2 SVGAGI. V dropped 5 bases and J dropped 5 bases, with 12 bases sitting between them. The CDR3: CASSRGEGTEAFF. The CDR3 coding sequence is TGTGCCAGCAGTCGGGGGGAAGGGACTGAAGCTTTCTTT.

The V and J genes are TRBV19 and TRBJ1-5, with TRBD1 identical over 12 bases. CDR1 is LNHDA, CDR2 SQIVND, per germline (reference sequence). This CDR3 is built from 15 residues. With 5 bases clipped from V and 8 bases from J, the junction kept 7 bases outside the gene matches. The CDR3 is CASSGGTGGSEPQHF. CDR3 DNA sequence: TGTGCCAGTAGTGGGGGGACAGGGGGCTCTGAGCCCCAGCATTTT.

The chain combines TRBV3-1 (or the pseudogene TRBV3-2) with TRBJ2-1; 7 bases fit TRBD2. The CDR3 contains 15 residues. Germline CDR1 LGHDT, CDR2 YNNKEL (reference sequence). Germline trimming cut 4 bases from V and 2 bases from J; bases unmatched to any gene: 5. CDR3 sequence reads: CASSPAGWPYNEQFF. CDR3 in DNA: TGTGCCAGCAGCCCAGCGGGGTGGCCCTACAATGAGCAGTTCTTC.